This T cell receptor beta chain came from a study of cytomegalovirus exposure and HLA in healthy donors. PCR was performed using 60 Vbeta and 13 Jbeta primers. Assay used: immunoSEQ multiplex PCR; TCRdb lists only in-frame clones, some missing. This sample yields around 150,000 clones, of which under 10% are seen a single time; 5.5% to 8% belongs to the top ten. Regarding this clone: Its target is not known.

The CDR3 covers 14 residues. The V gene's germline CDR1 is WNHNN and CDR2 SYGVQD (reference sequence). The ends were cut back, 3 bases at V and 8 bases at J, with 11 bases in the middle. Study-level results: Most subjects' HLA-A and HLA-B alleles were reportedly predicted from TCR beta sequences. Later analysis demonstrated an association between a missense DCLRE1C variant and TCR beta V- and J-gene trimming.

The specimen was PBMCs. The rearrangement uses TRBV10-1 and TRBJ1-6; D gene ambiguous. The TCR was taken from a woman aged 40 to 55 in good health and CMV-seropositive. The CDR3 coding sequence is TGCGCCAGCAGTGAAGAGGGAAGGGATTCACCCCTCCACTTT. It codes for CASSEEGRDSPLHF.